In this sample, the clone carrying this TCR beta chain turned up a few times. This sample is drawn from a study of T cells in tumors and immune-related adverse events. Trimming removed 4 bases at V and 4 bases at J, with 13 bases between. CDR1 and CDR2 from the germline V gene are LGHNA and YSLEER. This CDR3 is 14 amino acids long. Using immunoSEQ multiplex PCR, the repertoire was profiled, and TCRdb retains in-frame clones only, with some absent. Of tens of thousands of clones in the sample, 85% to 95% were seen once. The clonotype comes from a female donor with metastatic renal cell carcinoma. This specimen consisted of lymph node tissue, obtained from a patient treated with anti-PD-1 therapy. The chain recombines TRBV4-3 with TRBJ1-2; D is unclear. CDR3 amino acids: CASSPTDNSYGYTF. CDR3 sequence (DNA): TGCGCCAGCAGCCCTACCGACAACAGCTATGGCTACACCTTC.